These T cell receptor beta chains were read from a single sample in a study of Graves' ophthalmopathy and Graves' hyperthyroidism. TCRdb processed the multiplex PCR reads anew with MiXCR; each CDR3 protein has one entry. The sample lists around 1.1 million distinct CDR3 sequences; about two fifths were seen once. Sequencing used peripheral blood or thyroid tissue (not recorded which). The source of these receptors is an adult man with Graves' hyperthyroidism. Each CDR3 is given with its conserved first and last residue. Each record gives: J gene, D gene, clone size, V gene, CDR3 DNA, CDR3 protein. A D gene is named only where the DNA matches it firmly. Size values are once, few and many counts, or a class for expanded clones, and some rows have none.

>TRBJ1-1|NA|NA|TRBV29-1
TGCAGCGTTGATCTTAGGTCCGGGGGGGACACTGAAGCTTTCTTT
CSVDLRSGGDTEAFF
>TRBJ2-7|NA|NA|TRBV5-1
TGTGCCAGCAGCTCTGGGGCGCAGGTCCACGAGCAGTACTTC
CASSSGAQVHEQYF
>TRBJ1-1|NA|many|TRBV7-6
TGTGCCAGCAGCTTAGAGGACAGTGACACTGAAGCTTTCTTT
CASSLEDSDTEAFF
>TRBJ1-3|NA|NA|TRBV7-8
TGTGCCAGCAGCCCTAGGGACACCACATATTTT
CASSPRDTTYF
>TRBJ1-5|NA|many|TRBV20-1
TGCAGTGCTAGAGCGAACACCTTCAATCAGCCCCAGCATTTT
CSARANTFNQPQHF
>TRBJ1-5|NA|many|TRBV7-9
TGTGCCAGCAGCTTTTTCTCGGGGGGCACGGGGAATCAGCCCCAGCATTTT
CASSFFSGGTGNQPQHF
>TRBJ1-1|NA|many|TRBV11-1
TGTGCCAGCAGCTTGGAGGACGGGGAGAACACTGAAGCTTTCTTT
CASSLEDGENTEAFF
>TRBJ1-1|NA|NA|TRBV7-8
TGTGCCAGCAGCTCTACCCTCGGAGCTTTCTTT
CASSSTLGAFF
>TRBJ1-1|NA|NA|TRBV29-1
TGCAGCGTTGACGGCAGAGAGAACACTGAAGCTTTCTTT
CSVDGRENTEAFF
>TRBJ1-2|NA|many|TRBV29-1
TGCAGCGTCCCAGGGCCCCTCCAAGGGAACCATGGCTACACCTTC
CSVPGPLQGNHGYTF
>TRBJ2-7|TRBD1|NA|TRBV6-1
TGTGCCAGCAGCCCGGACAGGGCGACCTACGAGCAGTACTTC
CASSPDRATYEQYF
>TRBJ2-7|TRBD1|few|TRBV6-5
TGTGCCAGCCGACTCTTCGGACAGGGGGCGTCCTCCTACGAGCAGTACTTC
CASRLFGQGASSYEQYF
>TRBJ1-2|NA|many|TRBV12-3/TRBV12-4
TGTGCCAGCACCCCCGGACGGCCTTTTGGCTACACCTTC
CASTPGRPFGYTF
>TRBJ1-6|NA|few|TRBV4-3
TGCGCCAGCAGCCCGCAGAAGGGTAGTAATTCACCCCTCCACTTT
CASSPQKGSNSPLHF
>TRBJ1-2|NA|NA|TRBV19
TGTGCCAGTAAAGCCAGGGGACTCTATGGCTACACCTTC
CASKARGLYGYTF
>TRBJ1-1|TRBD1|many|TRBV2
TGTGCCAGCAGTGGACAGGGGGACACTGAAGCTTTCTTT
CASSGQGDTEAFF
>TRBJ1-1|NA|many|TRBV12-3/TRBV12-4
TGTGCCAGCAGTAACGACAGGCCAAACACTGAAGCTTTCTTT
CASSNDRPNTEAFF
>TRBJ2-5|NA|many|TRBV10-3
TGTGCCATCAGCGGAGGGACACATCAAGAGACCCAGTACTTC
CAISGGTHQETQYF
>TRBJ2-7|TRBD2|many|TRBV29-1
TGCAGCGTTCTCCCCGGGGGGAGTACCTACGAGCAGTACTTC
CSVLPGGSTYEQYF
>TRBJ1-5|TRBD1|few|TRBV4-1
TGCGCCAGCAGCCAAGGTGTGACAGGGATTAGCAATCAGCCCCAGCATTTT
CASSQGVTGISNQPQHF
>TRBJ2-7|TRBD2|NA|TRBV2
TGTGCCAGCAGAGAAAGACTAGCGGAGACCCGTTCCTACGAGCAGTACTTC
CASRERLAETRSYEQYF
>TRBJ2-2|NA|many|TRBV10-1
TGCGCCAGCACCGGGACTTTGAACACCGGGGAGCTGTTTTTT
CASTGTLNTGELFF
>TRBJ1-6|NA|few|TRBV4-3
TGCGCCAGCAGCCAAGATCTTAGGGAATCACCCCTCCACTTT
CASSQDLRESPLHF
>TRBJ2-6|NA|many|TRBV4-2
TGTGCCAGCAGCCAAGTTGGGGGTTTTGGGGCCAACGTCCTGACTTTC
CASSQVGGFGANVLTF
>TRBJ1-5|NA|NA|TRBV11-2
TGTGCCAGCAGCACCAAGGGAGGGTTCAATCAGCCCCAGCATTTT
CASSTKGGFNQPQHF
>TRBJ2-5|TRBD2|NA|TRBV20-1
TGCAGTGCTAGATTACTAGCGGGAGCCCAGTACTTC
CSARLLAGAQYF
>TRBJ2-5|TRBD2|many|TRBV29-1
TGCAGCGTTCCCCTGTGGCGGGGGGAATCCCAAGAGACCCAGTACTTC
CSVPLWRGESQETQYF
>TRBJ1-5|NA|NA|TRBV5-1
TGCGCCAGCAGCTTGGTACCGACGGACTCCTATAGCAATCAGCCCCAGCATTTT
CASSLVPTDSYSNQPQHF
>TRBJ1-6|NA|few|TRBV15
TGTGCCACCAGCAGAAGTGGGGGACTGGGGGACTCGAGCTCCTATAATTCACCCCTCCACTTT
CATSRSGGLGDSSSYNSPLHF
>TRBJ1-6|NA|NA|TRBV2
TGTGCCAGCAGTGAGGTCGGGGAAGGTTCACCCCTCCACTTT
CASSEVGEGSPLHF
>TRBJ1-6|NA|NA|TRBV5-1
TGCGCCAGCAGCTTCGCGGGGGATCCCTCCTATAATTCACCCCTCCACTTT
CASSFAGDPSYNSPLHF
>TRBJ1-1|NA|few|TRBV11-1
TGTGCCAGCAGCTTAGTAGGGGTCATGAACACTGAAGCTTTCTTT
CASSLVGVMNTEAFF
>TRBJ2-6|NA|NA|TRBV6-1
TGTGCCAGCAGTGAAGTAGCCGCCGGAGCTAACGTCCTGACTTTC
CASSEVAAGANVLTF